Below are 27 T cell receptor beta chains sequenced from a single sample in a study of robustness of blood B and T cell sequencing. The cDNA carried a universal priming site added by a 5' template-switch oligo. A 12-nucleotide random UMI in the template-switch oligo labeled every cDNA molecule. TCRdb called the PCR reads again in MiXCR, with one record for every CDR3 protein. The data show approximately 3,500 distinct CDR3 sequences, over 50% seen once. TCR beta repertoires were quantified from mRNA rather than genomic DNA. Sequencing used peripheral blood. These receptors were taken from a human donor in good health.

This clonotype has a handful of counts. The chain employs TRBV29-1 and TRBJ2-2; D tentatively reads TRBD1 or TRBD2 (5 bases each). Germline V gene data show CDR1 as SQVTM and CDR2 as ANQGSEA. CDR3 size: 17 residues. Trimming removed 1 base from V and 1 base from J, with 16 bases in between. This CDR3 reads CSVEGGRGAGNTGELFF. CDR3 bases: TGCAGCGTTGAAGGTGGCCGGGGCGCAGGGAACACCGGGGAGCTGTTTTTT.

This clonotype was counted once. The chain combines TRBV5-4 with TRBJ1-2; D unresolved. The V gene's germline CDR1 is SGHNT and CDR2 YYREEE (reference sequence). The CDR3 length is 15 residues. V was clipped by 0 bases and J by 3 bases, with 12 bases between them. CDR3 sequence: CASSLDDGDHYGYTF. CDR3 sequence (DNA): TGTGCCAGCAGCTTGGACGACGGGGATCACTATGGCTACACCTTC.

The chain employs TRBV15 and TRBJ2-1; D call uncertain. V was cut by 3 bases and J by 8 bases, with 17 bases left in between. Looked up from germline, CDR1 is LNHNV and CDR2 is YYDKDF (reference sequence). This CDR3 is built from 15 residues. In DNA form, the CDR3 reads TGTGCCACCAGCAGTCGTAGTGAGGCGTCCCATGAGCAGTTCTTC. As protein: CATSSRSEASHEQFF.

The chain couples TRBV7-7 to TRBJ2-2; the D is unclear. The CDR3 is made up of 14 amino acids. Trimming pared 6 bases from V and 2 bases from J, leaving 10 bases between. Germline V gene lookup returns CDR1 SSHAT and CDR2 FNYEAQ (reference sequence). The CDR3 nucleotides read TGTGCCAGCAGTCGCCGAAGCAACACCGGGGAGCTGTTTTTT. Protein sequence: CASSRRSNTGELFF.

This clonotype was detected only once. The chain combines TRBV27 with TRBJ2-3, with 12 bases fitting TRBD2. There are 15 residues in the CDR3. V shed 7 bases and J 4 bases; nucleotides not matched to a gene: 6. Germline assignment: CDR1 MNHEY and CDR2 SMNVEV (reference sequence). CDR3: CASIGLAGKADTQYF. In DNA form, the CDR3 reads TGTGCCAGCATCGGACTAGCGGGGAAAGCAGATACGCAGTATTTT.

This clonotype has only a few counts. V and J are TRBV12-3 or TRBV12-4 and TRBJ1-2; no firm D call. Trimming removed 3 bases at V and 9 bases at J, with 8 bases between. The CDR3 contains 11 residues. CDR3 protein: CASSFGFRYTF. As DNA, the CDR3 is TGTGCCAGCAGTTTTGGGTTCCGCTACACCTTC.

The chain couples TRBV24-1 to TRBJ1-5; 8 bases are a match to TRBD1. J was trimmed by 1 base and V by 3 bases; bases with no gene match: 7. CDR1 and CDR2 from the germline V gene are KGHDR and SFDVKD. The CDR3 contains 17 residues. CDR3 nucleotides: TGTGCCACCAGTGATCCTCGGACAGGGACGAGCAATCAGCCCCAGCATTTT. Translating it yields CATSDPRTGTSNQPQHF.

The DNA of the CDR3 is TGTGCCAGCAGTTTGGCGGAGGGAGACGAGCAGTACTTC. This sequence encodes CASSLAEGDEQYF. This chain links TRBV12-3 or TRBV12-4 with TRBJ2-7; D may be TRBD2 (6 bases). The V end lost 3 bases, the J end lost 5 bases, and 11 bases lay between the germline ends. The CDR3 sequence is 13 residues long.

This clonotype was detected a few times. The V gene is TRBV6-5, the J gene TRBJ2-7; D tentatively reads TRBD1 or TRBD2 (5 bases each). Trimming stripped 0 bases from V and 7 bases from J, with 25 bases between. Germline loops: CDR1 MNHEY, CDR2 SVGAGI. The CDR3 is 18 residues long. The CDR3 nucleotides are TGTGCCAGCAGTTACTCTGTAGGGGCCCCTCAGAAAACGGGGGAGCAGTACTTC. Translation gives CASSYSVGAPQKTGEQYF.

This rearrangement joins TRBV20-1 to TRBJ1-2; D not certain. In germline, CDR1 is DFQATT, CDR2 SNEGSKA (reference sequence). The CDR3 spans 14 residues. The V end was cut by 3 bases, the J end by 2 bases, with 13 bases between. CDR3 coding DNA: TGCAGTGCTAGGGATACAGTGGCGAACTATGGCTACACCTTC. Translated, it gives CSARDTVANYGYTF.

This CDR3 reads CASSQDRDVRSPLHF. The CDR3 nucleotides read TGCGCCAGCAGCCAAGACAGGGATGTCCGCTCACCCCTCCACTTT. V usage is TRBV4-1 and J usage is TRBJ1-6, with D possibly being TRBD1 (5 bases). Deletions cut 0 bases from V and 10 bases from J, with 13 bases between. CDR1 is MGHRA and CDR2 is YSYEKL in the germline V gene. The CDR3 length is 15 residues.

This chain connects TRBV12-3 or TRBV12-4 to TRBJ2-2; 7 nucleotides line up with TRBD1. V lost 6 bases to trimming and J lost 6 bases; unmatched junction nucleotides: 7. The CDR3 contains 14 residues. The CDR3 reads CASRDGQVPGELFF. Written as DNA, the CDR3 is TGTGCCAGCAGAGATGGACAGGTCCCCGGGGAGCTGTTTTTT.

The V gene is TRBV5-1, the J gene TRBJ2-7; D gene ambiguous. The CDR3 is made up of 14 amino acids. Trimming pared 1 base from V and 2 bases from J, leaving 10 bases between. Germline V gene lookup returns CDR1 SGHRS and CDR2 YFSETQ. For the CDR3, the DNA is TGCGCCAGCAGCTTGCCCATGGCCCCCTACGAGCAGTACTTC. Its protein product is CASSLPMAPYEQYF. The full variable domain, completed using reference TRBV5-1 and TRBJ2-7, is KAGVTQTPRYLIKTRGQQVTLSCSPISGHRSVSWYQQTPGQGLQFLFEYFSETQRNKGNFPGRFSGRQFSNSRSEMNVSTLELGDSALYLCASSLPMAPYEQYFGPGTRLTVT.

The chain joins TRBV10-1 to TRBJ2-7; 8 bases map to TRBD1. V trimming: 6 bases; J trimming: 2 bases; junction bases outside the gene matches: 3. This CDR3 spans 13 amino acids. The V gene's germline CDR1 is WNHNN and CDR2 SYGVQD (reference sequence). The CDR3 reads CASSRGQAYEQYF. Here the CDR3 DNA reads TGCGCCAGCAGCCGGGGACAGGCCTACGAGCAGTACTTC.

This clonotype counts as large (0.1 to 1%). The chain employs TRBV29-1 and TRBJ1-1; TRBD1 aligns across 8 bases. V was clipped by 4 bases and J by 1 base; unmatched bases: 2. CDR3 length: 13 amino acids. From germline, CDR1 is SQVTM and CDR2 ANQGSEA. CDR3 amino acids: CSVGQGKNTEAFF. In DNA form, the CDR3 reads TGCAGCGTTGGACAGGGGAAGAACACTGAAGCTTTCTTT.

The chain recombines TRBV7-8 with TRBJ2-3; TRBD2 matches at 8 bases. Germline V gives CDR1 SGHVS, CDR2 FQNEAQ. Trimming cost V 4 bases and J 0 bases; bases outside gene matches: 6. This CDR3 spans 16 amino acids. This chain's CDR3 is CASSSPSGWSTDTQYF. Here the CDR3 DNA reads TGTGCCAGCAGCTCCCCTAGCGGGTGGAGCACAGATACGCAGTATTTT.

V gene TRBV9 combines with J gene TRBJ2-2, with 9 nucleotides matching TRBD2. The CDR3 is made up of 16 amino acids. Germline CDR1 and CDR2: SGDLS and YYNGEE. V was pared by 0 bases and J by 5 bases, with 5 bases of the junction left unmatched. CDR3 coding DNA: TGTGCCAGCAGCGTAGGCGGGGGGGCCGGTACCGGGGAGCTGTTTTTT. Amino acids: CASSVGGGAGTGELFF.

The J gene is TRBJ1-1, the V gene TRBV12-3 or TRBV12-4, with a tentative D call TRBD1 (5 bases). The CDR3 consists of 13 residues. Trimming took off 7 bases at V and 6 bases at J, with 15 bases between the two ends. CDR3 nucleotides: TGTGCCAGCACCCGGGGGGTAAATGCTGAAGCTTTCTTT. Its translation is CASTRGVNAEAFF.

This chain uses TRBV11-3 with TRBJ2-1; weak D call: TRBD1 (5 bases). CDR1 SGHNT and CDR2 YENEEA come from the germline V gene. V shed 6 bases and J shed 7 bases, with 19 bases lying between them. CDR3 length: 15 amino acids. CDR3 in amino acids: CASSTAGNAGNEQFF. CDR3 in DNA: TGTGCCAGCAGTACGGCAGGGAACGCCGGGAATGAGCAGTTCTTC.

The chain links TRBV20-1 to TRBJ1-2, with 7 bases identical to TRBD1. With 6 bases clipped from V and 4 bases from J, the junction kept 5 bases outside the gene matches. CDR3 length: 12 amino acids. Germline CDR1 is DFQATT and CDR2 is SNEGSKA (reference sequence). DNA of the CDR3: TGCAGTGCCCCCGACAGGGTCTATGGCTACACCTTC. Protein sequence: CSAPDRVYGYTF.

This clonotype was picked up a small number of times. The chain recombines TRBV7-2 with TRBJ2-7; D gene ambiguous. The germline V gene has CDR1 SGHTA and CDR2 FQGNSA. The CDR3 has 14 amino acids. V shed 4 bases and J shed 0 bases, with 10 bases lying between them. Here the CDR3 reads CASSSPLSSYEQYF. In DNA form, the CDR3 reads TGTGCCAGCAGCTCCCCGTTAAGCTCCTACGAGCAGTACTTC.

Only a few counts were recorded for this clonotype. This chain joins TRBV9 and TRBJ1-2; 8 nucleotides match TRBD1. Germline V CDR1 and CDR2: SGDLS, YYNGEE. The CDR3 is 19 amino acids. V shed 0 bases and J 3 bases; nucleotides not matched to a gene: 16. CDR3 DNA sequence: TGTGCCAGCAGCGTAGCCCCCGAATACTCAGGGGGCGCGTACTATGGCTACACCTTC. It is translated as CASSVAPEYSGGAYYGYTF.

This chain uses TRBV5-1 with TRBJ2-1; no clear D gene. The germline CDR1 and CDR2 sequences are SGHRS and YFSETQ. V was shortened by 2 bases and J by 4 bases, with 7 bases between the two germline ends. The length of the CDR3 is 13 residues. The CDR3 DNA sequence: TGCGCCAGCAGCTTAGGGTTTTACAATGAGCAGTTCTTC. Its translation: CASSLGFYNEQFF.

The CDR3 DNA follows: TGTGCCGGGGGGACCCCATACGAGCAGTACTTC. This encodes CAGGTPYEQYF. The chain is built from TRBV30 and TRBJ2-7; a weak D match, TRBD2 (6 bases). CDR3 length: 11 amino acids. Germline V gene sequence: CDR1 GTSNPN, CDR2 SVGIG (reference sequence). V was pared by 8 bases and J by 4 bases, with 12 bases between.

CDR3 in amino acids: CASSLERGEQFF. As DNA, the CDR3 is TGTGCCAGCAGCTTAGAAAGGGGAGAGCAGTTCTTC. The chain is built from TRBV7-9 and TRBJ2-1; perhaps TRBD1 as D (5 bases). Trimming removed 1 base at V and 10 bases at J, with 8 bases between. Germline CDR1 reads SEHNR; CDR2 reads FQNEAQ (reference sequence). The CDR3 has 12 residues.

This clonotype has a handful of counts. This sequence joins TRBV4-2 and TRBJ2-1, with 9 bases identical to TRBD2. The trim removed 3 bases at V and 9 bases at J, leaving 9 bases unmatched. The length of the CDR3 is 15 residues. Germline loops: CDR1 LGHNA, CDR2 YNFKEQ. CDR3 sequence: CASSQESGTSFEQFF. The CDR3 DNA is TGTGCCAGCAGCCAGGAATCCGGGACTAGCTTTGAGCAGTTCTTC.

The CDR3 DNA is TGCGCCAGCAGCCAAGAGACAGGGGGACAGCCCCAGCATTTT. Amino acid sequence: CASSQETGGQPQHF. The chain combines TRBV4-1 with TRBJ1-5, with 9 bases identical to TRBD1. Losses at the gene ends were 0 bases for V and 7 bases for J; bases not matched to a gene: 1. Germline V CDR1 and CDR2: MGHRA, YSYEKL. The CDR3 covers 14 residues.